This T cell receptor beta chain appears in the sequencing data of a study of cytomegalovirus exposure and HLA in healthy donors. Study findings and constraints: Sequences of the TCR beta chain were said to predict the HLA-A and HLA-B alleles of most subjects accurately. Later on, a genetic analysis was performed. It linked a missense variant in DCLRE1C with V- and J-gene trimming of TCR beta. In a later analysis, across HLA loci, associated TCR counts were highest for DRB1, lowest for HLA-C.

In the case of this clone: Its antigen is undetermined.

From germline, CDR1 is MNHEY and CDR2 SVGAGI. J was trimmed by 4 bases and V by 5 bases; bases with no gene match: 5. The CDR3 is 15 amino acids. The PCR used 60 Vbeta and 13 Jbeta primers. Clones were sequenced by immunoSEQ multiplex PCR, and TCRdb holds only the in-frame ones, with some missing. This sample contains over 50,000 clones. The TCR was taken from a man aged 50 to 59 in good health and CMV-seropositive. V and J are TRBV6-5 and TRBJ2-6, with 7 nucleotides matching TRBD1. Input material: PBMCs. In DNA form, the CDR3 reads TGTGCCAGCAGTCCGACAGGGCGCGGGGCCAACGTCCTGACTTTC. Its protein product is CASSPTGRGANVLTF.